The source of this T cell receptor beta chain is a study of T-cell reconstitution after alpha-beta-depleted transplantation in children. Points from the study as a whole: Reported findings indicate that, about two months after transplant, alpha-beta T cells came from several hundred expanded clones, which were derived from non-depleted graft cells.

This CDR3 is built from 11 residues. Trimming left V 4 bases short and J 3 bases short, with 2 bases between. The germline gives CDR1 WNHNN, CDR2 SYGVQD (reference sequence). This sample's TCRbeta library carried unique molecular identifier barcodes. TCRdb re-called the PCR reads through MiXCR, storing one row per CDR3 protein. The profile shows 65,000 to 90,000 distinct CDR3 sequences, about a tenth of them singletons. This clonotype came up many times. What it binds is not known. The source was PBMCs, collected before TCRalphabeta/CD19-depleted stem cell transplant. This clonotype was obtained from a boy between 10 and 17 years old with acute myeloid leukemia, due to receive a stem cell transplant. J is TRBJ2-3 and V is TRBV10-1; D ambiguous. The CDR3 here is CASSATDTQYF. In nucleotides, the CDR3 is TGCGCCAGCAGTGCAACAGATACGCAGTATTTT.